What follows is one TCR beta chain and its context. No cognate antigen has been identified for it. Base quality data are lacking; no much larger clone is found one base away. Receptors were amplified or captured by the immunoSEQ multiplex PCR assay. Sequencing was run at survey resolution with two replicates of around 200 ng each, for a total of about 400 ng of DNA per sample. The hsTCRB kit detected rearranged TCRB sequences in genomic DNA using multiplex PCR primers targeting V and J genes. The first PCR used the QIAGEN Multiplex PCR Kit for about 32 cycles to amplify the CDR3 region. A roughly 8-cycle second PCR added sample barcodes and Illumina adapters to each replicate. Pooled libraries were quantified with a QuantStudio 6 and the KAPA library quantification kit. Approximately 15 pM of pooled libraries were sequenced on an Illumina MiSeq with 156-cycle single-end reads and a 15-cycle index read. The study's processing was this. Of some 170,000 unique clonotypes, less than 2% were flagged by VDJdb annotation as previously reported viral-epitope-specific clonotypes. The immunoSEQ Data Assistant and immunoSEQ Analyzer turned the raw reads into TCRB repertoires that were normalized and annotated. Clonotypes were analyzed with BioAnalyzer and version 0.6.5 of the immunarch R package. Before richness was estimated, every repertoire was downsampled to match the clone count of the smallest repertoire. Clonotypes were categorized as expanded, contracted or novel by Fisher's exact tests, where a novel clonotype had zero frequency before treatment. GLIPH2 clustered significantly changed CDR3 beta sequences using simulation_depth=1000 and kmer_min_depth=3, excluding CDR3s shorter than five residues. In TCRdb, the immuneACCESS table is reduced to in-frame sequences with V and J assigned. These tables do not hold every clone; where another copy was compared, an unresolved V gene accounts for under half, and the others remain unexplained. V and J calls and clone size are given by that table; D and trimming were obtained from the DNA. The sample profile shows about 5,900 clones; roughly 87% of them were found once. In total, the top ten clones hold about 15% of the sample.

This sample is part of a study of hypomethylating agent response in myelodysplastic syndrome listed by TCRdb under 2021. About the investigation overall: The hypomethylating agents azacitidine (about 75% of the 11) or decitabine (3 of 11) were used to treat the patients. About five patients did not respond, whereas roughly six responded with either complete response or hematologic improvement. TET2 was the most frequent mutation, present in about 50% of the 11 patients. Response was defined as complete response or hematologic improvement, and patients who met neither criterion were classified as non-responders. A mean patient age of 72.2 +/- 6.3 years was recorded, and a diploid cytogenetic profile was observed most commonly. Among the myelodysplastic syndrome patients in the cohort, about nine were male and 2 were female.

T-cell subsets were not sorted, and bulk bone marrow was analyzed instead. Bone marrow from around ten myelodysplastic syndrome patients was immunosequenced for TCR beta CDR3 regions before and after hypomethylating agent therapy. Each patient contributed a baseline bone marrow plus two to three bone marrows at different post-treatment timepoints for longitudinal repertoire tracking. Genomic DNA was isolated from whole bone marrow, and DNA quality was assessed with TapeStation, NanoDrop OneC and PicoGreen assays. Broad study findings and their caveats: Novel clonotypes appeared more often in responders, whereas non-responders had more contracted clonotypes after treatment. The cohort was small, with only around eleven patients analyzed. Richness, rarefaction diversity and clonality did not change significantly after hypomethylating agent treatment, across all patients or within response groups. Whether the shared GLIPH2 clusters possibly recognize novel MDS antigens was not confirmed and still needs to be tested experimentally. Age matching of healthy control donors to MDS patients was not performed, and the MDS versus healthy comparison could have been impacted by this lack of age matching.

The TCR was taken from a human donor with myelodysplastic syndrome. Sequences were derived from bone marrow, sampled before or after starting hypomethylating agent treatment for myelodysplastic syndrome (not recorded which).

CDR3 protein: CAISARGYGYTF. The bases read TGTGCCATCAGTGCCCGAGGCTATGGCTACACCTTC. The rearrangement combines TRBV10-3 with TRBJ1-2; the D gene cannot be resolved reliably. From the cysteine through the phenylalanine, the CDR3 covers 12 amino acids. The CDR3 DNA has 36 bases and is translated from base 1. V and J lose 4 bases and 4 bases, and a span of 7 bases separates them. Taken from the germline V gene, the CDR1 and CDR2 loops are ENHRY and SYGVKD.